This entry concerns a single T cell receptor (beta chain). These data originate in a study of monozygotic twins with inflammatory bowel disease. One entry per CDR3 protein, without DNA, is what TCRdb gives after re-calling the 5' RACE reads. This table lists 300,000 to 400,000 distinct CDR3 sequences. This CDR3 has 16 residues. The germline V gene encodes CDR1 MNHEY and CDR2 SVGAGI. The receptor was isolated from a human donor with ulcerative colitis or Crohn's disease, or a healthy co-twin of an affected twin (not recorded which). The J gene is TRBJ1-1, the V gene TRBV6-5. Source material: blood. Here the CDR3 reads CASSYLVVMALTEAFF.